This is a list of T cell receptor beta chains from one sample in a study of CD8+CD57+ T cells in acquired aplastic anemia. Each CDR3 protein is one row after TCRdb ran MiXCR on the reads. The sample carries about 200,000 distinct CDR3 sequences, over 40% recorded once. Sequencing used sorted CD4+, CD8+, or CD8+CD57+ T cells (not recorded which) from PBMCs. The receptors were gathered from a human donor with aplastic anemia. CDR3s include the opening cysteine and the closing phenylalanine or tryptophan.

J gene | V gene | CDR3 protein
TRBJ2-7 | TRBV5-1 | CASRWGTSSHEQYF
TRBJ1-2 | TRBV2 | CASRDDRSGDGYTF
TRBJ1-2 | TRBV12-3/TRBV12-4 | CASKRSDRSYGYTF
TRBJ1-1 | TRBV30 | CAWSVADSLAFF
TRBJ2-7 | TRBV5-6 | CASSLLGATLSYEQYF
TRBJ2-3 | TRBV11-2 | CASSARLAGVTDTQYF
TRBJ1-3 | TRBV15 | CATSRDWGGTGNTIYF
TRBJ2-7 | TRBV7-9 | CASSRGQGKEQYF
TRBJ2-2 | TRBV7-8 | CASSRGSGWAGELFF
TRBJ1-2 | TRBV29-1 | CSVALEDYGYTF
TRBJ1-2 | TRBV20-1 | CSARETRTRQHGYTF
TRBJ1-2 | TRBV5-4 | CASRGWDKGNGYTF
TRBJ2-7 | TRBV11-2 | CASSSPGGPEQYF
TRBJ1-1 | TRBV19 | CASSIRTGMDTEAFF
TRBJ2-2 | TRBV5-1 | CASSMLAGMNTGELFF